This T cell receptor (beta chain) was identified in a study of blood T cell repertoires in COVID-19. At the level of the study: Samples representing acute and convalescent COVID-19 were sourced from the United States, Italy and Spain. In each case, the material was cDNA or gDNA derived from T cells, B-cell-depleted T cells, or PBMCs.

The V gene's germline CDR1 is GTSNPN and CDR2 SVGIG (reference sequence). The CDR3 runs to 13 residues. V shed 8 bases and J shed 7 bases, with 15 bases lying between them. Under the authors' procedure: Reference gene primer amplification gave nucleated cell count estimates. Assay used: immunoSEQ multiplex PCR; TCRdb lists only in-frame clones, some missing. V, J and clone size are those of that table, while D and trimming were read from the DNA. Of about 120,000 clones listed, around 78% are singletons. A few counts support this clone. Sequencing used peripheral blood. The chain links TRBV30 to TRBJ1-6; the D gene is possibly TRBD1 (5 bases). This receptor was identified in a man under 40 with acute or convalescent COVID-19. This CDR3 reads CAVGAGGNSPLHF. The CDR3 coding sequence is TGTGCCGTTGGGGCTGGTGGGAATTCACCCCTCCACTTT.